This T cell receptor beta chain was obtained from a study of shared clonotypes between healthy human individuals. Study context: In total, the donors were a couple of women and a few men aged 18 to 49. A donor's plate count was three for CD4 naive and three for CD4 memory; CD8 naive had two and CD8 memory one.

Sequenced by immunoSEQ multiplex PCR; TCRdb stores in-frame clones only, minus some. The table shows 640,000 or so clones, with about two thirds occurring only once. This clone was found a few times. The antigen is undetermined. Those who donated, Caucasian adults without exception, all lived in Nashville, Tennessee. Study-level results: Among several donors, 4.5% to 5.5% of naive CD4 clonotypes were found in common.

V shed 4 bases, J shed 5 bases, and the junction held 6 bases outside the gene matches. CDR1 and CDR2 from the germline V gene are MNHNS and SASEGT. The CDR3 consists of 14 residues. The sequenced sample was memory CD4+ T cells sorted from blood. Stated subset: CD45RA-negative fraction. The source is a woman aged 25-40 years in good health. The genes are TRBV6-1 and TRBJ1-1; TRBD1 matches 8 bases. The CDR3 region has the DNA TGTGCCAGCAGTGCCGCAGGGGGCAGAACTGAAGCTTTCTTT. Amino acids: CASSAAGGRTEAFF.